The sequence of this T cell receptor (beta chain) was determined in a study of blood T cell repertoires in COVID-19. The assay was immunoSEQ multiplex PCR, and TCRdb's table has in-frame clones only and misses some. The sample consists of roughly 300,000 clones, around 89% of them appearing once. Germline loops: CDR1 MNHNY, CDR2 SVGAGI (reference sequence). The CDR3 runs 13 residues. V shed 2 bases and J shed 8 bases, with 12 bases lying between them. The chain joins TRBV6-6 to TRBJ1-1; D not resolved. This sequence was found in a young man who had recovered from COVID-19. Input material: peripheral blood. CDR3 DNA: TGTGCCAGCAGTTACGACCCGCCCGGGGAAGCTTTCTTT. Protein sequence: CASSYDPPGEAFF.